This TCR beta chain was obtained from a study of long-term antiretroviral therapy in people with HIV. This was the immunoSEQ v3.0 assay at survey level. Measured with immunoSEQ multiplex PCR; TCRdb has only the in-frame clones, and not every one. The data hold about 17,000 clones, with approximately 89% observed a single time. This CDR3 is 17 amino acids long. Trimming took off 4 bases at V and 0 bases at J, with 13 bases between the two ends. Per germline, CDR1 SNHLY and CDR2 FYNNEI. The clonotype comes from a middle-aged woman with HIV. Sequences were derived from unsorted PBMCs, sampled 0.6 years after starting antiretroviral therapy. V usage is TRBV2 and J usage is TRBJ2-6, with a tentative D call TRBD1 (5 bases). For the CDR3, the DNA is TGTGCCAGCAGTGGTGGACATATGAGCTCTGGGGCCAACGTCCTGACTTTC. Translation gives CASSGGHMSSGANVLTF. Supplemented by reference TRBV2 and TRBJ2-6, the full variable domain reads EPEVTQTPSHQVTQMGQEVILRCVPISNHLYFYWYRQILGQKVEFLVSFYNNEISEKSEIFDDQFSVERPDGSNFTLKIRSTKLEDSAMYFCASSGGHMSSGANVLTFGAGSRLTVL.